Described below is a single T cell receptor beta chain sequence and its context. As yet, its antigen is unknown. PCR was performed using 60 Vbeta and 13 Jbeta primers. The protocol was immunoSEQ multiplex PCR, while the TCRdb copy is restricted to in-frame clones and leaves out a portion. The sample consists of about 160,000 clones, approximately 80% of them appearing once. Germline CDR1 is SGDLS and CDR2 is YYNGEE. V dropped 4 bases and J dropped 7; count of bases not matched to a gene: 11. The CDR3 extends over 15 amino acids. The sample is drawn from a study of cytomegalovirus exposure and HLA in healthy donors. As for the study in general: The early release's HLA-typed donors yielded 70 million to 85 million unique TCRs. Study results and limitations: Cytomegalovirus association was assigned to around 150 TCR beta chains. Fewer N-insertions (relative to the approximately 670-donor mean) were reportedly seen in an Asian-associated ancestry cluster in a later analysis. Segments of the TCR beta V type were, in most cases, productive about 87% or about 30% of the time in an earlier analysis.

The V and J genes are TRBV9 and TRBJ1-1; 9 nucleotides align to TRBD1. Sequenced: PBMCs. The sequence came from a woman aged 18-29 years in good health and CMV-seronegative. In DNA form, the CDR3 reads TGTGCCAGCAGCATTCAGACAGGGGGGCCTTTTGAAGCTTTCTTT. Its protein product is CASSIQTGGPFEAFF.